Below are 26 T cell receptor beta chains sequenced from a single sample in a study of blood T cell repertoires in COVID-19. Using immunoSEQ multiplex PCR, the repertoire was profiled, and TCRdb retains in-frame clones only, with some absent. This table holds about 140,000 clones, less than 80% found once. The sample was peripheral blood. The source of these receptors is a woman of 80 years or more with active or convalescent COVID-19.

This chain connects TRBV28 to TRBJ1-2; no firm D call. Germline CDR1 and CDR2: MDHEN and SYDVKM. The CDR3 totals 16 residues. V was clipped by 1 base and J by 2 bases, with 14 bases between them. CDR3 bases: TGTGCCAGCAGTTTATTAAGCACTTTCGAGAACTATGGCTACACCTTC. As protein: CASSLLSTFENYGYTF.

The rearrangement uses TRBV2 and TRBJ1-6; D remains ambiguous. The CDR3 is 15 residues long. Germline V gives CDR1 SNHLY, CDR2 FYNNEI. V was trimmed by 6 bases and J by 0 bases, leaving 9 bases between them. Written as DNA, the CDR3 is TGTGCCAGCAGGGTGCCTAGCTCCTATAATTCACCCCTCCACTTT. Translating it yields CASRVPSSYNSPLHF. The entire variable domain, with the rest obtained from reference TRBV2 and TRBJ1-6, is as follows: EPEVTQTPSHQVTQMGQEVILRCVPISNHLYFYWYRQILGQKVEFLVSFYNNEISEKSEIFDDQFSVERPDGSNFTLKIRSTKLEDSAMYFCASRVPSSYNSPLHFGNGTRLTVT.

In its sample, this clone was seen a few times. The V and J genes are TRBV5-4 and TRBJ1-1; perhaps TRBD1 as D (5 bases). The CDR3 extends over 13 amino acids. V lost 4 bases, J lost 5 bases, and 12 bases lay in between. Germline lookup yields CDR1 SGHNT and CDR2 YYREEE (reference sequence). The CDR3 loop reads CASSPLGGTEAFF. CDR3 sequence (DNA): TGTGCCAGCAGCCCCCTTGGGGGGACTGAAGCTTTCTTT.

This chain links TRBV6-1 with TRBJ2-2; 7 positions agree with TRBD2. The germline gives CDR1 MNHNS, CDR2 SASEGT. This CDR3 is 14 amino acids long. With V trimmed by 1 base and J by 6 bases, 2 bases remained unmatched. DNA for the CDR3: TGTGCCAGCAGTGAAGGGCGGGGGTCCGGGGAGCTGTTTTTT. This sequence encodes CASSEGRGSGELFF.

The chain joins TRBV6-2 or TRBV6-3 to TRBJ1-4; maybe TRBD1 (6 bases). Germline CDR1 and CDR2: MNHEY and SVGEGT. Trimming cost V 0 bases and J 0 bases, with 8 bases left between them. The CDR3 has 16 residues. CDR3 DNA: TGTGCCAGCAGTTACTCGACAGGTGCAACTAATGAAAAACTGTTTTTT. It codes for CASSYSTGATNEKLFF.

The chain uses TRBV7-8 and TRBJ1-5; 8 positions match TRBD1. The V segment lost 0 bases and the J segment 6 bases; nucleotides outside the gene matches: 7. Germline CDR1 reads SGHVS; CDR2 reads FQNEAQ. This CDR3 comprises 16 residues. Here the CDR3 reads CASSLASGRGRQPQHF. CDR3 sequence (DNA): TGTGCCAGCAGCTTAGCCTCTGGCAGGGGGCGTCAGCCCCAGCATTTT.

The chain carries TRBV3-1 (or the pseudogene TRBV3-2) and TRBJ2-7, with a tentative D call TRBD1 (5 bases). This CDR3 comprises 13 residues. CDR1 and CDR2 (germline): LGHDT, YNNKEL (reference sequence). Trimming took off 4 bases at V and 4 bases at J, with 11 bases between the two ends. This chain's CDR3 is CASSPRQRYEQYF. The CDR3 nucleotides are TGTGCCAGCAGCCCGAGACAGAGGTACGAGCAGTACTTC.

V usage is TRBV11-2 and J usage is TRBJ2-1; TRBD1 agrees at 9 bases. The CDR3 loop spans 14 amino acids. Germline V gene data show CDR1 as SGHAT and CDR2 as FQNNGV. J gave up 2 bases and V 6 bases, and 2 bases lay outside the gene matches. The CDR3 bases are TGTGCCAGCAGGCGGACAGGGGCCTACAATGAGCAGTTCTTC. The encoded protein is CASRRTGAYNEQFF.

This clone was observed a single time. The rearrangement joins TRBV24-1 to TRBJ2-3; maybe TRBD1 (5 bases). The germline CDR1 and CDR2 sequences are KGHDR and SFDVKD. This CDR3 contains 16 residues. Between the trimmed V and J ends, which lost 4 bases and 1 base, there was a span of 14 bases. Written as DNA, the CDR3 is TGTGCCACCAGTGACCCAGGGTCCGGCGGCACAGATACGCAGTATTTT. This translates into CATSDPGSGGTDTQYF.

The V call is TRBV5-8, the J call TRBJ2-1; D is perhaps TRBD1 (5 bases). Trimming shortened V by 4 bases and J by 3 bases, and 14 bases separated the two germline ends. Looked up from germline, CDR1 is SGHTS and CDR2 is YDEGEE. The CDR3 extends over 15 amino acids. CDR3 DNA sequence: TGTGCCAGCAGCCCCAGGGTTGCCCTCTACAATGAGCAGTTCTTC. Translated: CASSPRVALYNEQFF.

V and J are TRBV4-3 and TRBJ2-1, with TRBD1 identical over 12 bases. The ends lost 3 bases at V and 5 bases at J; junction bases unmatched: 2. From germline, CDR1 is LGHNA and CDR2 YSLEER. This CDR3 has 15 residues. CDR3 sequence reads: CASSQGQGADNEQFF. The CDR3, as DNA: TGCGCCAGCAGCCAGGGACAGGGGGCGGACAATGAGCAGTTCTTC.

The chain couples TRBV6-5 to TRBJ1-1; 12 positions agree with TRBD1. The V gene end was trimmed by 6 bases and the J gene end by 8 bases; junction bases not matched to a gene: 4. The germline gives CDR1 MNHEY, CDR2 SVGAGI. The CDR3 totals 13 residues. In DNA form, the CDR3 reads TGTGCCAGCAGCCACGGGACAGGGGGCGAAGCTTTCTTT. This gives the protein CASSHGTGGEAFF.

The chain links TRBV19 to TRBJ2-7; TRBD1 matches 7 bases. Germline assignment: CDR1 LNHDA and CDR2 SQIVND (reference sequence). The ends lost 6 bases at V and 4 bases at J; junction bases unmatched: 9. The CDR3 is 14 residues long. Written as DNA, the CDR3 is TGTGCCAGTAGCCAGGACAGGAATGATTACGAGCAGTACTTC. Translation gives CASSQDRNDYEQYF.

This chain joins TRBV6-5 and TRBJ1-6; D might be TRBD1 (5 bases). This CDR3 comprises 14 residues. The germline V gene has CDR1 MNHEY and CDR2 SVGAGI. The V and J ends lost 4 bases and 10 bases respectively, with 14 bases between them. For the CDR3, the DNA is TGTGCCAGCAGTTTGGACACTTGGGCCTCACCCCTCCACTTT. Its translation: CASSLDTWASPLHF.

V and J are TRBV6-5 and TRBJ2-7; possibly TRBD1 for D (7 bases). Germline V CDR1 and CDR2: MNHEY, SVGAGI. The CDR3 consists of 15 residues. V was trimmed by 6 bases and J by 2 bases, leaving 17 bases between them. The CDR3 region has the DNA TGTGCCAGCAGCCCCGGGGGACAGATCACCTACGAGCAGTACTTC. This codes for CASSPGGQITYEQYF.

The chain carries TRBV28 and TRBJ1-6; TRBD1 aligns across 7 bases. V lost 5 bases to trimming and J lost 4 bases; unmatched junction nucleotides: 8. In germline, CDR1 is MDHEN, CDR2 SYDVKM. The CDR3 consists of 16 residues. CDR3 sequence (DNA): TGTGCCAGCAGTCTTTCGGTGGGACAGTATAATTCACCCCTCCACTTT. It translates to CASSLSVGQYNSPLHF.

V usage is TRBV6-1 and J usage is TRBJ1-1, with D uncertain. The V end lost 5 bases, the J end lost 1 base, and 8 bases lay between the germline ends. The CDR3 extends over 13 amino acids. Germline CDR1 MNHNS, CDR2 SASEGT. The chain's CDR3 is CASSYSWNTEAFF. Written as DNA, the CDR3 is TGTGCCAGCAGTTATAGCTGGAACACTGAAGCTTTCTTT.

The rearrangement uses TRBV5-8 and TRBJ2-2; 11 bases align to TRBD2. Looked up from germline, CDR1 is SGHTS and CDR2 is YDEGEE. The CDR3 is 16 residues long. Losses at the gene ends were 0 bases for V and 5 bases for J; bases not matched to a gene: 3. The CDR3: CASSLVRLAGTGELFF. The CDR3 DNA follows: TGTGCCAGCAGCTTGGTTAGACTAGCGGGGACCGGGGAGCTGTTTTTT.

This clone is a singleton in its sample. The rearrangement links TRBV28 to TRBJ1-5, with D uncertain. Germline assignment: CDR1 MDHEN and CDR2 SYDVKM. Deletions cut 5 bases from V and 2 bases from J, with 13 bases between. The CDR3 is 15 amino acids. The CDR3: CASSLPGSGNQPQHF. In DNA, the CDR3 is TGTGCCAGCAGTCTCCCGGGGAGTGGCAATCAGCCCCAGCATTTT.

The chain recombines TRBV30 with TRBJ1-2; 7 nucleotides match TRBD1. V gave up 0 bases and J gave up 4 bases; unmatched junction bases: 5. This CDR3 is built from 14 residues. Germline V gene sequence: CDR1 GTSNPN, CDR2 SVGIG (reference sequence). The DNA for the CDR3 is TGTGCCTGGAGTGTAGGGGGCGCTGGCTATGGCTACACCTTC. Amino acid sequence: CAWSVGGAGYGYTF.

The chain is built from TRBV18 and TRBJ2-3; maybe TRBD2 (7 bases). Germline V gives CDR1 KGHSH, CDR2 LQKENI. CDR3 length: 16 amino acids. V gave up 1 base and J gave up 0 bases, with 11 bases separating them. The CDR3 DNA sequence: TGTGCCAGCTCACCACGGGGGGGCCTGAGCACAGATACGCAGTATTTT. Residues: CASSPRGGLSTDTQYF.

The chain couples TRBV6-1 to TRBJ1-6; D call uncertain. The CDR3 is made up of 13 amino acids. V lost 2 bases to trimming and J lost 5 bases, with 4 bases between them. CDR1 is MNHNS and CDR2 is SASEGT in the germline V gene. As DNA, the CDR3 is TGTGCCAGCAGTGAACCGGATAATTCACCCCTCCACTTT. Encoded protein: CASSEPDNSPLHF.

This clone came up a few times. The same CDR3 is also encoded by other DNA sequences in this sample. The chain links TRBV9 to TRBJ1-3, with a tentative D call TRBD1 (6 bases). The CDR3 runs 15 residues. Germline loops: CDR1 SGDLS, CDR2 YYNGEE. Trimming took 1 base from V and 0 from J, leaving 8 bases between them. This chain's CDR3 is CASSVTGSSGNTIYF. The DNA of the CDR3 is TGTGCCAGCAGCGTAACAGGGTCCTCTGGAAACACCATATATTTT.

The rearrangement uses TRBV4-3 and TRBJ1-2; D may be TRBD1 (5 bases). Germline CDR1 reads LGHNA; CDR2 reads YSLEER. V lost 1 base and J 4 bases, leaving 13 bases between the germline ends. The CDR3 loop spans 15 amino acids. The CDR3 region has the DNA TGCGCCAGCAGCCAAGTCGGGGGGTCGAGCTATGGCTACACCTTC. Translated, it gives CASSQVGGSSYGYTF.

The chain carries TRBV21-1 and TRBJ1-1. TRBV21-1 is deemed a pseudogene. The CDR3 length is 17 residues. CDR3 sequence reads: CASSSKRGAQVNTEAFF. In DNA, the CDR3 is TGTGCCAGCAGCAGTAAACGGGGGGCGCAGGTGAACACTGAAGCTTTCTTT.

The rearrangement joins TRBV5-1 to TRBJ1-6, with D possibly TRBD1 on 5 matching bases. Looked up from germline, CDR1 is SGHRS and CDR2 is YFSETQ. V dropped 4 bases and J dropped 4 bases, with 15 bases sitting between them. This CDR3 spans 16 amino acids. CDR3 sequence (DNA): TGCGCCAGCAGCGCCGGGACTACTAATTATAATTCACCCCTCCACTTT. Amino acids: CASSAGTTNYNSPLHF.